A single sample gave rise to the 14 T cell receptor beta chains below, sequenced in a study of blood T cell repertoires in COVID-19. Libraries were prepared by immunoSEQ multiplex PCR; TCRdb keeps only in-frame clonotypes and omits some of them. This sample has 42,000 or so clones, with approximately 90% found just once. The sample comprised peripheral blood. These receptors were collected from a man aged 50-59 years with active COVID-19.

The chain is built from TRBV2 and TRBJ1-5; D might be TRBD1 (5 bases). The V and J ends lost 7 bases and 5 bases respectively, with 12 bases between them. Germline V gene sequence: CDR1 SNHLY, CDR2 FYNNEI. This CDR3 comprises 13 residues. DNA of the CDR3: TGTGCCAGCAACGGCGCGGGGGATCAGCCCCAGCATTTT. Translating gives CASNGAGDQPQHF.

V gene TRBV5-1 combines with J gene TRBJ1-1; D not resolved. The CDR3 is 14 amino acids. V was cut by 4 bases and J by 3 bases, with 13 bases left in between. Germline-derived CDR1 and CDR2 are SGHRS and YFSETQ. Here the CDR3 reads CASSPILQDTEAFF. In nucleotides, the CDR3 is TGCGCCAGCAGCCCGATTCTGCAGGACACTGAAGCTTTCTTT.

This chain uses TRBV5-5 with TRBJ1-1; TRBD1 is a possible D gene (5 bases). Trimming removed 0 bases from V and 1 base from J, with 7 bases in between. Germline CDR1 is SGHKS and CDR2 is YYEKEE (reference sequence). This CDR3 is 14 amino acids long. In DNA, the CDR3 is TGTGCCAGCAGCTTGGAGGGGCGGAACACTGAAGCTTTCTTT. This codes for CASSLEGRNTEAFF.

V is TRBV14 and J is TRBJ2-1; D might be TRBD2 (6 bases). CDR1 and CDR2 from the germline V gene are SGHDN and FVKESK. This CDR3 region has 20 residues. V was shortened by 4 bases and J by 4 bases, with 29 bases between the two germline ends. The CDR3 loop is CASSPLPTGRMLFIYNEQFF. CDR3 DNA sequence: TGTGCCAGCAGCCCGCTTCCCACGGGGAGGATGCTGTTCATTTACAATGAGCAGTTCTTC. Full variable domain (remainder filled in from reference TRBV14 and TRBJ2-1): EAGVTQFPSHSVIEKGQTVTLRCDPISGHDNLYWYRRVMGKEIKFLLHFVKESKQDESGMPNNRFLAERTGGTYSTLKVQPAELEDSGVYFCASSPLPTGRMLFIYNEQFFGPGTRLTVL.

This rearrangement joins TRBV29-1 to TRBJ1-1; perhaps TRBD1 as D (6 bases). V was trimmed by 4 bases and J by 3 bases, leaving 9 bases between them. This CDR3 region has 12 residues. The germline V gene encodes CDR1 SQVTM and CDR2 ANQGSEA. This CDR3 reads CSVVQGHTEAFF. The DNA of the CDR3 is TGCAGCGTTGTACAGGGACACACTGAAGCTTTCTTT.

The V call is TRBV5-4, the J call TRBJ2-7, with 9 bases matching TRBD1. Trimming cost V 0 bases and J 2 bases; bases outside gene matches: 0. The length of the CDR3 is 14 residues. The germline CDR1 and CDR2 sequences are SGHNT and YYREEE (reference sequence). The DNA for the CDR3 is TGTGCCAGCAGCTTGGGGGACAGGGCCTACGAGCAGTACTTC. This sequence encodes CASSLGDRAYEQYF.

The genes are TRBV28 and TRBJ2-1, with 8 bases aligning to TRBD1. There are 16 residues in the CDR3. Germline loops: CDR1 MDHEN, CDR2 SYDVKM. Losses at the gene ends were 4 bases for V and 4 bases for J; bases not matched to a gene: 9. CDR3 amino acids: CASSSFDRGGYNEQFF. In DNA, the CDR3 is TGTGCCAGCAGTTCATTCGACAGGGGTGGGTACAATGAGCAGTTCTTC.

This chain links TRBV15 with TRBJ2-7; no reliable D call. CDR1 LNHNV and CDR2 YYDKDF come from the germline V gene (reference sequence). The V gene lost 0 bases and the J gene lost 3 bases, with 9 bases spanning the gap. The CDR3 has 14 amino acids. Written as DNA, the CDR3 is TGTGCCACCAGCAGAGATTTCGGCGGCTACGAGCAGTACTTC. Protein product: CATSRDFGGYEQYF.

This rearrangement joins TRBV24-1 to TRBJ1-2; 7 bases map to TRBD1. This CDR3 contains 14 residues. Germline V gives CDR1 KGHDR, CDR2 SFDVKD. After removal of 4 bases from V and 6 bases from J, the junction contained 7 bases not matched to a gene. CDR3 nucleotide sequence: TGTGCCACCAGTGACGCCAGGGGGATCAATGGCTACACCTTC. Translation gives CATSDARGINGYTF.

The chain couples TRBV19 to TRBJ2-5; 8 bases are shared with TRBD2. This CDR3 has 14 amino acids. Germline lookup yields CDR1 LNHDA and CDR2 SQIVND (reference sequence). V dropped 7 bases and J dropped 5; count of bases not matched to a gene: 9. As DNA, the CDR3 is TGTGCCAGTAAACTCGGGGGGGGTCAGGAGACCCAGTACTTC. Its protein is CASKLGGGQETQYF.

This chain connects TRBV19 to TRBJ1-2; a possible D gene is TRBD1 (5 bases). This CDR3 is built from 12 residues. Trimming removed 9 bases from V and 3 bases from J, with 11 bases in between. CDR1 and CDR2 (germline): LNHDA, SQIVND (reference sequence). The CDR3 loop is CASSQGDYGYTF. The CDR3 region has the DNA TGTGCCAGCTCGCAAGGGGACTATGGCTACACCTTC.

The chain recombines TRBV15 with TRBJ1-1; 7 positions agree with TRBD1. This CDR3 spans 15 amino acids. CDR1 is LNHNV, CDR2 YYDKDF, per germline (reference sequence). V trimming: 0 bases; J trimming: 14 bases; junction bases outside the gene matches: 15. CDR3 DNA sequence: TGTGCCACCAGCAGAGATCTGGACAGGATACTTAGCAGGTTCTTT. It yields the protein CATSRDLDRILSRFF. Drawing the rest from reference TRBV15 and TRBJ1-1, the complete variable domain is DAMVIQNPRYQVTQFGKPVTLSCSQTLNHNVMYWYQQKSSQAPKLLFHYYDKDFNNEADTPDNFQSRRPNTSFCFLDIRSPGLGDTAMYLCATSRDLDRILSRFFGQGTRLTVV.

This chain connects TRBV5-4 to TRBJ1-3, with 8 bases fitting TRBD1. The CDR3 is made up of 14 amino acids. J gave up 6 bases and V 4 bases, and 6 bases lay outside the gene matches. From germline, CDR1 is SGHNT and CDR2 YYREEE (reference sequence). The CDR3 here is CASSRGQEKNTIYF. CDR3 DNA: TGTGCCAGCAGCCGGGGACAGGAGAAAAACACCATATATTTT.

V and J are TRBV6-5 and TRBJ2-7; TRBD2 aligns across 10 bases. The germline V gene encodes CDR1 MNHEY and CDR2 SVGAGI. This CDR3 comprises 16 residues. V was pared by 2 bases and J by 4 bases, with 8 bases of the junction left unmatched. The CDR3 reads CASSYGSGRAIYEQYF. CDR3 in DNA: TGTGCCAGCAGTTACGGGAGCGGGAGGGCTATTTACGAGCAGTACTTC.